This TCR beta chain was documented in a study of T cells after posttransplantation cyclophosphamide. Study-level findings and limits: Recipient CMV seropositivity and CMV reactivation strongly tracked TRB clonality. TRB overlap between skin or GI tissue T cells and blood was limited.

V lost 4 bases and J lost 6; bases outside the gene matches: 9. Per the germline V gene, CDR1 is SQVTM and CDR2 is ANQGSEA. The CDR3 covers 13 residues. Sequencing was performed with immunoSEQ multiplex PCR; in TCRdb, only in-frame clones are kept and a portion is missing. The sample lists 28,000 or so clones, just over 85% occurring once. A word on this clone: Its antigen remains unidentified.

The related graft donor's blood sample was taken on the day of bone marrow donation. J is TRBJ2-7 and V is TRBV29-1; 7 bases map to TRBD1. The TCR sequence derives from a middle-aged man. The specimen was PBMCs. The CDR3 DNA reads TGCAGCGTTGGAAGCAACAGGGGTAGCGAGCAGTACTTC. Translating it yields CSVGSNRGSEQYF.